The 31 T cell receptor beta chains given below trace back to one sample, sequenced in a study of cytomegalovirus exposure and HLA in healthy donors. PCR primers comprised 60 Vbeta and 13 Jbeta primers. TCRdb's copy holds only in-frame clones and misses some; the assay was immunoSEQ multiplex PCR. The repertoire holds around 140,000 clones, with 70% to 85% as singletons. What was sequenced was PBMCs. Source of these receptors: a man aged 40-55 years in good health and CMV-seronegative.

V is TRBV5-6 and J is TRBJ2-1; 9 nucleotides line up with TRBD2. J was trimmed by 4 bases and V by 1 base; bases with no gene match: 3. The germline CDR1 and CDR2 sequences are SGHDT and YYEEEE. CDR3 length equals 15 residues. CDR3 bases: TGTGCCAGCAGCTTGCTAGCGGGAATATACAATGAGCAGTTCTTC. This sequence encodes CASSLLAGIYNEQFF. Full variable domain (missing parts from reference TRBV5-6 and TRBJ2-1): DAGVTQSPTHLIKTRGQQVTLRCSPKSGHDTVSWYQQALGQGPQFIFQYYEEEERQRGNFPDRFSGHQFPNYSSELNVNALLLGDSALYLCASSLLAGIYNEQFFGPGTRLTVL.

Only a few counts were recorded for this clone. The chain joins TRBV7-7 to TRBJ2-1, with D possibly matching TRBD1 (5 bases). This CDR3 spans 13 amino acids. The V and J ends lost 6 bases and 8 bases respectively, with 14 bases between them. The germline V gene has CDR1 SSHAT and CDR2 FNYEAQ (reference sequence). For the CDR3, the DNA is TGTGCCAGCAGGGAACCCAGGGCCCATGAGCAGTTCTTC. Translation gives CASREPRAHEQFF.

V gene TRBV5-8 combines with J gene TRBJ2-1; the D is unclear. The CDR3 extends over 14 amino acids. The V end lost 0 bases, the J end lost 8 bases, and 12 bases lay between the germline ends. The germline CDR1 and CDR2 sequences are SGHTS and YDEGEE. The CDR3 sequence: CASSLEVVDYEQFF. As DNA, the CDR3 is TGTGCCAGCAGCTTGGAGGTAGTCGACTATGAGCAGTTCTTC.

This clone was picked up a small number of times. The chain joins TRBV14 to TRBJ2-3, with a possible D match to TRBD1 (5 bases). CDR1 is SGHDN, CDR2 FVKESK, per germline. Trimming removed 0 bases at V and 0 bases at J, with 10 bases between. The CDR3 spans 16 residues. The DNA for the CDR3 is TGTGCCAGCAGCCAAGATTCGACAGTCAGCACAGATACGCAGTATTTT. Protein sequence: CASSQDSTVSTDTQYF.

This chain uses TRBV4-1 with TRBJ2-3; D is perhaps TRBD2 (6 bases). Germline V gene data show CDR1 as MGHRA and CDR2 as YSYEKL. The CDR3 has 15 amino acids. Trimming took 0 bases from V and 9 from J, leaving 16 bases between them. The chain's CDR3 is CASSQDQGGAPTQYF. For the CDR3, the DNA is TGCGCCAGCAGCCAAGATCAAGGCGGGGCCCCCACGCAGTATTTT.

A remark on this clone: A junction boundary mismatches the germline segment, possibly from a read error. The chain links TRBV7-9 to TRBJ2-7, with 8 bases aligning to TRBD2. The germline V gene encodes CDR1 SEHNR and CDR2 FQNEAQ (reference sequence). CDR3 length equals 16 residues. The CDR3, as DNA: TGTTCCAGCAGCTCCCCCAGGATAGCGGGGACCTACGAGCAGTACTTC. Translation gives CSSSSPRIAGTYEQYF.

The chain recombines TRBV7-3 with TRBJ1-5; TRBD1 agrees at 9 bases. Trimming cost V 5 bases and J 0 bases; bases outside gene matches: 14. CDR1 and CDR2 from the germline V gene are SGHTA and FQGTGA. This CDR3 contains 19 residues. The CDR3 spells CASSAIPGQGYYSNQPQHF. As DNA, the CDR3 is TGTGCCAGCAGCGCTATCCCGGGACAGGGCTATTATAGCAATCAGCCCCAGCATTTT. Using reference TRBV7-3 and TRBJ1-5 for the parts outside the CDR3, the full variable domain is GAGVSQTPSNKVTEKGKYVELRCDPISGHTALYWYRQSLGQGPEFLIYFQGTGAADDSGLPNDRFFAVRPEGSVSTLKIQRTERGDSAVYLCASSAIPGQGYYSNQPQHFGDGTRLSIL.

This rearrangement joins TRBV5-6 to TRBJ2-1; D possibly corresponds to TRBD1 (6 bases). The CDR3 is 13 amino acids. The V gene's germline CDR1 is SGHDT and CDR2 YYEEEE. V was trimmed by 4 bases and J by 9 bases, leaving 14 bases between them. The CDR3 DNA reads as TGTGCCAGCAGCCCGGACAGTTCTCTTGAGCAGTTCTTC. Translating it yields CASSPDSSLEQFF.

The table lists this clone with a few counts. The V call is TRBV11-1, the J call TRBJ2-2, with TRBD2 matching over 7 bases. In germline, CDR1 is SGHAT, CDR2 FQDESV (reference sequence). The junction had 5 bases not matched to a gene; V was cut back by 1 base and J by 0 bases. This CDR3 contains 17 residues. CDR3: CASSLDHAGANTGELFF. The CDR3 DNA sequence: TGTGCCAGCAGCTTAGATCACGCGGGGGCGAACACCGGGGAGCTGTTTTTT.

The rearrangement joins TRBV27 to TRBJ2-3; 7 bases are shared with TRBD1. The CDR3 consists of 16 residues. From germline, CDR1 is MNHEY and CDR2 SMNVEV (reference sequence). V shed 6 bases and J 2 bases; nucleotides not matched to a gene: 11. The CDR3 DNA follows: TGTGCCAGCAGGGGACAGAGCTATCTAAACACAGATACGCAGTATTTT. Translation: CASRGQSYLNTDTQYF.

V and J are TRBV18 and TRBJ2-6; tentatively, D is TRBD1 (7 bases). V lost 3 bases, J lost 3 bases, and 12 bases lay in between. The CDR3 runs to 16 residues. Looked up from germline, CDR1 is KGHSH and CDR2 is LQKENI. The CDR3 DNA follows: TGTGCCAGCTCACCGCTCCAGGGGGGTGGGGCCAACGTCCTGACTTTC. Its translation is CASSPLQGGGANVLTF.

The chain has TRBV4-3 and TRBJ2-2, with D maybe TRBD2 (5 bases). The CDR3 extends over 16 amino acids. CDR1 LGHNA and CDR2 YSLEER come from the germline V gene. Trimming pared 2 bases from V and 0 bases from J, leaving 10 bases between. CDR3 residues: CASSQMRASNTGELFF. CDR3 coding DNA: TGCGCCAGCAGCCAAATGAGGGCGTCGAACACCGGGGAGCTGTTTTTT.

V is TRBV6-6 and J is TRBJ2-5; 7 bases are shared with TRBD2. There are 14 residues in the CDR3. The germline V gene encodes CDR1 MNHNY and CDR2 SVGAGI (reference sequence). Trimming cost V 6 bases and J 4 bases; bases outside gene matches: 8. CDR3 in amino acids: CASRRLAARETQYF. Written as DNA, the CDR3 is TGTGCCAGCAGGCGTCTAGCGGCCAGAGAGACCCAGTACTTC.

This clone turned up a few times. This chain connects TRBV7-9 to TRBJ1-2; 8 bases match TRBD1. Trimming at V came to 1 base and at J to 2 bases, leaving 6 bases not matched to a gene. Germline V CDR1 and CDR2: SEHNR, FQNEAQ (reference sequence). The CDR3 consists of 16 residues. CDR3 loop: CASSLERQGKNYGYTF. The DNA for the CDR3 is TGTGCCAGCAGCTTAGAAAGACAGGGGAAGAACTATGGCTACACCTTC.

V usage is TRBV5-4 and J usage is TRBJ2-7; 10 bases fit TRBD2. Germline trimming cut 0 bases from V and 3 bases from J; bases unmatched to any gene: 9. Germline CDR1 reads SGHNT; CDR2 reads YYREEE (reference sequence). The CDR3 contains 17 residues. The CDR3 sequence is CASSLVPSGSANYEQYF. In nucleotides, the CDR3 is TGTGCCAGCAGCTTGGTTCCTAGCGGGAGCGCAAACTACGAGCAGTACTTC.

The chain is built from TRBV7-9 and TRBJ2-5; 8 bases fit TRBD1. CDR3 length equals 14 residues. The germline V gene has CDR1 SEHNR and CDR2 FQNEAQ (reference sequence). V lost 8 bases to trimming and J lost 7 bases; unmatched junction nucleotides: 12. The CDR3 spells CASGQGPQAGTQYF. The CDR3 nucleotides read TGTGCCAGCGGACAGGGCCCGCAAGCAGGGACCCAGTACTTC.

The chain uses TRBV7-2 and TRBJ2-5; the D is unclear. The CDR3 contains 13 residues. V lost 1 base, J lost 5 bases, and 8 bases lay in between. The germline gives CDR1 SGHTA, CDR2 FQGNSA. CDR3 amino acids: CASSLGVAETQYF. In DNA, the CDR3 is TGTGCCAGCAGCTTAGGAGTAGCTGAGACCCAGTACTTC.

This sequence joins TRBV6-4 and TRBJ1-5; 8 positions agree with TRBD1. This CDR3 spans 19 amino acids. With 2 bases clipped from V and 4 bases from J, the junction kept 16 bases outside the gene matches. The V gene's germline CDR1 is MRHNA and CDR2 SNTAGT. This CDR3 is CASSDRVDRVIVRNQPQHF. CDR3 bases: TGTGCCAGCAGTGACCGAGTGGACAGGGTAATCGTTAGGAATCAGCCCCAGCATTTT.

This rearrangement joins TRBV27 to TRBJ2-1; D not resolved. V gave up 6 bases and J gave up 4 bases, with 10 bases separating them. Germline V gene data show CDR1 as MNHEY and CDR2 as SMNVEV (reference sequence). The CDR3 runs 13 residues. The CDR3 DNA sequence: TGTGCCAGCAGCCTCGTGAGGTACAATGAGCAGTTCTTC. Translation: CASSLVRYNEQFF.

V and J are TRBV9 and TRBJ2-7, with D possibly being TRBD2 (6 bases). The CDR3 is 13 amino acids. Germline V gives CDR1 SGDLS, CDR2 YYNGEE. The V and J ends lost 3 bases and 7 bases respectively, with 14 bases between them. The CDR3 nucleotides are TGTGCCAGCAGCGCTCCACCTCGGGAGGAGCAGTACTTC. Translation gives CASSAPPREEQYF.

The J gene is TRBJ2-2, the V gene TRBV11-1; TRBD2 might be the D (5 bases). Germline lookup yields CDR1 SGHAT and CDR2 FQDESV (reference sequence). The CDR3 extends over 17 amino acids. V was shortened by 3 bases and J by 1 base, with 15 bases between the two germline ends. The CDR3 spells CASSFSSGKLNTGELFF. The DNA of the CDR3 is TGTGCCAGCAGCTTTTCCTCCGGGAAATTGAACACCGGGGAGCTGTTTTTT. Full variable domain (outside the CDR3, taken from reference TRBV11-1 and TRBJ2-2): EAEVAQSPRYKITEKSQAVAFWCDPISGHATLYWYRQILGQGPELLVQFQDESVVDDSQLPKDRFSAERLKGVDSTLKIQPAELGDSAMYLCASSFSSGKLNTGELFFGEGSRLTVL.

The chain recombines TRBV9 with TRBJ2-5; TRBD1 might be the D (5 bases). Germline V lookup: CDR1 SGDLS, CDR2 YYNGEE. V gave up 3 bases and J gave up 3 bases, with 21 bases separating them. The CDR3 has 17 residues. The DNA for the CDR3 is TGTGCCAGCAGCGCCTCTGCTAGGGGCTGGGGTAAAGAGACCCAGTACTTC. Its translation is CASSASARGWGKETQYF.

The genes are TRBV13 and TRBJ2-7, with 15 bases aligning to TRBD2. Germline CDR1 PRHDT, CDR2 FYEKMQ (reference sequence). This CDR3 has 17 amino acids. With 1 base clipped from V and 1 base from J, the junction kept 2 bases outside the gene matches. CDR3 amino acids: CASSLDGLAGGSYEQYF. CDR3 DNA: TGTGCCAGCAGCTTAGACGGACTAGCGGGAGGGTCCTACGAGCAGTACTTC.

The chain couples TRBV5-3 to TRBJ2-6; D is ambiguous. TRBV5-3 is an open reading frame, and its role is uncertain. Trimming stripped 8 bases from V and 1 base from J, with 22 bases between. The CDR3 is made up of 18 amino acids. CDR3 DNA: TGTGCCAGGCACCAATACAGTTATCCTGATTCTGGGGCCAACGTCCTGACTTTC. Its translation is CARHQYSYPDSGANVLTF.

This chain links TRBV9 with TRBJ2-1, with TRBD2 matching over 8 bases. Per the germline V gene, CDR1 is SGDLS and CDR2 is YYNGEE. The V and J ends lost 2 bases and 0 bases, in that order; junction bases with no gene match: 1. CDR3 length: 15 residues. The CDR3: CASSVAGGSYNEQFF. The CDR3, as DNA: TGTGCCAGCAGCGTGGCGGGAGGCTCCTACAATGAGCAGTTCTTC.

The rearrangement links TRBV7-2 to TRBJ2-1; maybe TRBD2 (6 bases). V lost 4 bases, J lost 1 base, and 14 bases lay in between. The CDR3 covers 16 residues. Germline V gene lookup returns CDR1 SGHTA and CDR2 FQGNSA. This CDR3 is CASSSPSSVSYNEQFF. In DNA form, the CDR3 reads TGTGCCAGCAGCTCCCCCTCTAGCGTTTCCTACAATGAGCAGTTCTTC.

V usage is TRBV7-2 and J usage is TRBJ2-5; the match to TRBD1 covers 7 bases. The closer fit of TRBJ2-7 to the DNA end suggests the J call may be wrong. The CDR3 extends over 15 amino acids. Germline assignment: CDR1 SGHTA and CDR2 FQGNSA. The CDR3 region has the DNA TGTGCCAGCAGCGTTAGACAGGGAAGCTCCTACGAGCAGTACTTC. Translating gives CASSVRQGSSYEQYF.

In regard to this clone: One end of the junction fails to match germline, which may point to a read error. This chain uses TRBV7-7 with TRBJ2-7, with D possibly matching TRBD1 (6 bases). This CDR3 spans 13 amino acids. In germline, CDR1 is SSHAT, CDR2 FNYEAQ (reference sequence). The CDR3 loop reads CASSADRSSEQYF. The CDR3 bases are TGTGCCAGCAGCGCCGACAGGTCCTCCGAGCAGTACTTC.

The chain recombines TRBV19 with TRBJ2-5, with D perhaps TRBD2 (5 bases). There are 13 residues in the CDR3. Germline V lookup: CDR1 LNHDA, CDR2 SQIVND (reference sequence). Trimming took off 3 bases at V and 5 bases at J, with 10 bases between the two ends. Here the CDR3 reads CASSMGWEETQYF. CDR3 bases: TGTGCCAGTAGTATGGGTTGGGAGGAGACCCAGTACTTC.

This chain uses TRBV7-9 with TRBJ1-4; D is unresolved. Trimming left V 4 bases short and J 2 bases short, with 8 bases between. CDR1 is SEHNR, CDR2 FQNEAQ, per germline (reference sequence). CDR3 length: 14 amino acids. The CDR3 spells CASSSFSTNEKLFF. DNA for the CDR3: TGTGCCAGCAGCTCTTTTTCCACTAATGAAAAACTGTTTTTT.

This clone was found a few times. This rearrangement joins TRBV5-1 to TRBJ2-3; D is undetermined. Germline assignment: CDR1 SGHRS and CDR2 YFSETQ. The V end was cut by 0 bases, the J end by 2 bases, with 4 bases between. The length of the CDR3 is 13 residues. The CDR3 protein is CASSLASTDTQYF. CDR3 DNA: TGCGCCAGCAGCTTGGCGTCCACAGATACGCAGTATTTT.